This T cell receptor beta chain was identified in a study of T cell responses to AZD1222 COVID-19 vaccine. The CDR3 has 15 residues. Germline values: CDR1 SGDLS, CDR2 YYNGEE. V lost 0 bases, J lost 8 bases, and 12 bases lay in between. The data were produced by immunoSEQ multiplex PCR, yet TCRdb's version contains in-frame clones alone and is incomplete. The sample shows 100,000 to 150,000 clones, about 89% of them seen only once. The receptor's source is an adult in good health. The chain has TRBV9 and TRBJ1-6; D is possibly TRBD1 (5 bases). The sample in question was peripheral blood, obtained on day 0 of MenACWY control vaccination. The CDR3 here is CASSVDEGLDSPLHF. CDR3 nucleotide sequence: TGTGCCAGCAGCGTAGACGAGGGGTTGGATTCACCCCTCCACTTT.